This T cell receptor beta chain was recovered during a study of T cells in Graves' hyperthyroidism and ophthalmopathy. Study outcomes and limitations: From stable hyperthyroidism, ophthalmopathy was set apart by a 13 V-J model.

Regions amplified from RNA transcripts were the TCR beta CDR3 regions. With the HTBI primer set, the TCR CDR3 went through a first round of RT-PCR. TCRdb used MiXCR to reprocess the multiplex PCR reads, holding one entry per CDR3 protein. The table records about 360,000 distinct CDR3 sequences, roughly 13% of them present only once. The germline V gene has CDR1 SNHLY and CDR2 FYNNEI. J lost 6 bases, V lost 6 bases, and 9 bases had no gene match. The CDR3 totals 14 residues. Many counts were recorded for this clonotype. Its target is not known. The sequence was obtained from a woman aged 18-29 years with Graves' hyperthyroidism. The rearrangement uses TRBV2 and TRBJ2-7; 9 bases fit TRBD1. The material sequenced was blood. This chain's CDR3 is CASRGTGSLGEQYF. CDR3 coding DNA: TGTGCCAGCAGGGGGACAGGGTCATTAGGCGAGCAGTACTTC.